This T cell receptor (beta chain) was sequenced for a study of OX40 agonist ivuxolimab in advanced cancers. Across the study: Patients got intravenous ivuxolimab at 0.01 to 10 mg/kg every 2 weeks. Patients treated during dose escalation were battling hepatocellular carcinoma, melanoma, renal cell or head and neck cancer.

Profiling relied on immunoSEQ multiplex PCR, and the TCRdb table lists in-frame clones only, not all of them. Counted here are about 94,000 clones, nearly 90% occurring once; the ten biggest clones make up approximately 0.26%. Concerning this clone itself: Its antigen is unidentified.

Study results and caveats: CD8+ T cells averaged more expanded clones than CD4+.

Germline CDR1 and CDR2: LNHDA and SQIVND (reference sequence). V lost 3 bases and J 7 bases, leaving 18 bases between the germline ends. The CDR3 runs 15 residues. The sequencing used CD4+ or CD8+ T cells sorted from blood, collected in a trial of the OX40 agonist ivuxolimab. The V call is TRBV19, the J call TRBJ2-5; the D gene is possibly TRBD2 (5 bases). The TCR originated in an adult with an advanced solid tumor such as melanoma, head and neck, liver or kidney cancer. CDR3 nucleotides: TGTGCCAGTAGTATTGGACTCACGAAAAGAGGGACCCAGTACTTC. Encoded protein: CASSIGLTKRGTQYF.